Given below is one T cell receptor (beta chain) in context. Its antigen remains unidentified. A read error may account for a junction end that differs from germline. Unique molecular identifiers tagged the TCRbeta library. TCRdb fed the PCR reads into MiXCR, producing one record per CDR3 protein. Of 90,000 to 100,000 distinct CDR3 sequences in the sample, around a quarter were seen once. This CDR3 has 15 amino acids. Germline lookup yields CDR1 MNHNS and CDR2 SASEGT. The source of the sample is a study of T-cell reconstitution after alpha-beta-depleted transplantation in children. Study-level points and caveats: At around two months after transplant, the alpha-beta T cells were reportedly derived from several hundred expanded clones that came from non-depleted graft cells. Day-60 TCRbeta diversity that was high in some patients was derived from surviving recipient T cells and thymic progenitors.

The sample was PBMCs, taken before TCRalphabeta/CD19-depleted stem cell transplant. The chain links TRBV6-1 to TRBJ2-7; 12 positions match TRBD1. The sequence was collected from a boy aged 2 to 10 with acute lymphoblastic leukemia, due to receive a stem cell transplant. The CDR3: CASSRKGQGAYEPYF. The CDR3 bases are TGTGCCAGCAGTCGCAAGGGACAGGGGGCTTACGAGCCGTACTTC.